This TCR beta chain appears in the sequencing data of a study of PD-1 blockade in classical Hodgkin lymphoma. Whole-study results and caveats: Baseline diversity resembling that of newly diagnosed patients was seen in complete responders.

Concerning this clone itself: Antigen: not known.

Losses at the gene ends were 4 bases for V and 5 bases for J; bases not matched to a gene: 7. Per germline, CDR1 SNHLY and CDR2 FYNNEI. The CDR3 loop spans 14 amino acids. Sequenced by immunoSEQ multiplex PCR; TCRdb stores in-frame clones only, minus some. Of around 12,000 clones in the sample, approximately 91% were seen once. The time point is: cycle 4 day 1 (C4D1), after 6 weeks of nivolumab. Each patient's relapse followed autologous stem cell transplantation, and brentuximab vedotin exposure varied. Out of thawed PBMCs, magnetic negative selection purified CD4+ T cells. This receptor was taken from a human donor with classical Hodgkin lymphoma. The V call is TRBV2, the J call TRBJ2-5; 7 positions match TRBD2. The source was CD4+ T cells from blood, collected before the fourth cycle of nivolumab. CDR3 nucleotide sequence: TGTGCCAGCAGTGCCTTATTGGGAGGGGAGACCCAGTACTTC. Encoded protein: CASSALLGGETQYF.